The clone carrying this T cell receptor (beta chain) appeared a single time. Its cognate antigen is unknown. The data are from a study of CD8 T cells in Susac syndrome. An amount of RNA that ranged from about 0.45 to 1 ug was reverse transcribed with random hexamers. TCR beta CDR3 was amplified by immunoSEQ covering 54 Vbeta and 13 Jbeta. TCRdb re-called the immunoSEQ multiplex PCR reads through MiXCR, storing one row per CDR3 protein. Of around 71,000 distinct CDR3 sequences listed, around 93% are singletons. Study conclusions and caveats: That the number of individuals in its TCR sequencing and HLA analysis was relatively small was acknowledged by the study.

The sequenced material came from CD4+ T cells from PBMCs. The source of this sequence is a human donor with Susac syndrome.

For the CDR3, the DNA is TGTGCCAGCAGTGGAGCGGGGCGGCTGACCGGGGAGCTGTTTTTT. Translated, it gives CASSGAGRLTGELFF. The chain employs TRBV6-1 and TRBJ2-2; 7 bases are a match to TRBD2. The trim removed 4 bases at V and 5 bases at J, leaving 7 bases unmatched. The germline CDR1 and CDR2 sequences are MNHNS and SASEGT. This CDR3 is built from 15 residues.